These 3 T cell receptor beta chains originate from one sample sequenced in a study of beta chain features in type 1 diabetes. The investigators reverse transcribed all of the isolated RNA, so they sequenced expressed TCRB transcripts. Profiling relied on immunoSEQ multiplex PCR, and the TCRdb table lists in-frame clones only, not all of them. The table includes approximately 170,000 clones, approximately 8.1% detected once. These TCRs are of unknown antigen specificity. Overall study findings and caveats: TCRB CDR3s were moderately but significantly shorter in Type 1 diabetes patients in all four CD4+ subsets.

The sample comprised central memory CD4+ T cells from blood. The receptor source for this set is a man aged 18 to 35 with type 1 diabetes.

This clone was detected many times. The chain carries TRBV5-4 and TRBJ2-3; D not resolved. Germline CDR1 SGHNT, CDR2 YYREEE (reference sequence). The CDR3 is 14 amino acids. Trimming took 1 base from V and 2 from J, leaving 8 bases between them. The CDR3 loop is CASSLRLDTDTQYF. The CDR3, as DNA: TGTGCCAGCAGCTTGAGGCTAGACACAGATACGCAGTATTTT.

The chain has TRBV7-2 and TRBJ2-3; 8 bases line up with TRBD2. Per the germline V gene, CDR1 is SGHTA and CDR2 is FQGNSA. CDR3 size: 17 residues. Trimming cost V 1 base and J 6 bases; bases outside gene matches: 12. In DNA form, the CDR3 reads TGTGCCAGCAGCTTAGTGGCGACGGGAGGGGGTCGCGATACGCAGTATTTT. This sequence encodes CASSLVATGGGRDTQYF.

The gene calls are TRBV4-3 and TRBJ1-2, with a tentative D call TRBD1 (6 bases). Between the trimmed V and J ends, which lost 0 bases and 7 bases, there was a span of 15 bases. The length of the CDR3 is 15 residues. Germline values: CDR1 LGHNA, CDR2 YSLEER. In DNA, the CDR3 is TGCGCCAGCAGCCAAGATATTTGGGGGCAATTTGGCTACACCTTC. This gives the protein CASSQDIWGQFGYTF.